The TCR beta chain described here comes from a study of blood T cell repertoires in COVID-19. Generated by immunoSEQ multiplex PCR, the TCRdb table keeps only in-frame clones and is missing some. The sample has about 210,000 clones; roughly nine tenths are singletons. There are 17 residues in the CDR3. V shed 0 bases, J shed 4 bases, and the junction held 8 bases outside the gene matches. CDR1 and CDR2 from the germline V gene are MGHRA and YSYEKL. This chain joins TRBV4-1 and TRBJ2-1, with 8 positions matching TRBD2. The receptor was derived from a man aged 35 to 55 with acute or convalescent COVID-19. Sequencing was done on a sample of peripheral blood. Here the CDR3 DNA reads TGCGCCAGCAGCCAAGATCGTCGAGCGGGAGCATACAATGAGCAGTTCTTC. Protein: CASSQDRRAGAYNEQFF.